This T cell receptor (beta chain) was documented in a study of blood T cell repertoires in COVID-19. Study as a whole: The study drew acute and convalescent COVID-19 samples from the United States, Italy and Spain. Sources were T cells, B-cell-depleted T cells, or PBMCs; the material itself was cDNA or gDNA.

Patients of the Seattle cohort, enrolled during active infection, were followed longitudinally. V shed 2 bases and J shed 2 bases, with 20 bases lying between them. The CDR3 consists of 18 residues. Germline CDR1 SGHVS, CDR2 FQNEAQ. This table comes from immunoSEQ multiplex PCR, and its TCRdb copy is limited to in-frame clones, with some not included. Of tens of thousands of clones in the sample, about 83% are singletons; the top ten hold roughly 10%. The sequence derives from a man over 45 with COVID-19, enrolled during active disease. This rearrangement joins TRBV7-8 to TRBJ2-3, with a weak D call TRBD2 (6 bases). Sequencing used peripheral blood. The CDR3 DNA follows: TGTGCCAGCAGCTTACCCCGTGGAGGGGACGGCTACACAGATACGCAGTATTTT. Its protein product is CASSLPRGGDGYTDTQYF.